This TCR beta chain was recorded in a study of identical twins. MiXCR, run by TCRdb on the 5' RACE reads, gives a single entry per CDR3 protein. The data show a few hundred thousand distinct CDR3 sequences, 9.6% seen once. Study-wide points: Cross-sectional statistical analysis, not tracking of the same donors, underpinned the conclusions.

This clonotype came up a few times. As yet, its antigen is unknown. This same sample was also taken into another study, of yellow fever vaccine responses in identical twins.

The clonotype originates from a woman between 18 and 30 years old in good health. The sample taken for sequencing was PBMCs.

The DNA for the CDR3 is TGTGCCAGCAGGATAGCGGGGGGATTAAAAAGCACAGATACGCAGTATTTT. This translates into CASRIAGGLKSTDTQYF. The chain combines TRBV12-3 or TRBV12-4 with TRBJ2-3; the match to TRBD2 covers 10 bases. V trimming: 6 bases; J trimming: 0 bases; junction bases outside the gene matches: 9. This CDR3 contains 17 residues.